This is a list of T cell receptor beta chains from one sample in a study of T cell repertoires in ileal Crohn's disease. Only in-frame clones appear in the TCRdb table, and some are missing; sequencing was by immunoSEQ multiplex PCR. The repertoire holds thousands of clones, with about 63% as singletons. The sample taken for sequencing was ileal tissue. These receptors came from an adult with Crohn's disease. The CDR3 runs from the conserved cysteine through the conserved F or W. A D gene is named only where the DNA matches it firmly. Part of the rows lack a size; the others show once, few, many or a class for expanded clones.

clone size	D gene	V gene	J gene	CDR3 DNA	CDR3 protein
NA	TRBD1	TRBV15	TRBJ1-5	TGTGCCACCAGCAGTGGGACAGGGTTAAGCAATCAGCCCCAGCATTTT	CATSSGTGLSNQPQHF
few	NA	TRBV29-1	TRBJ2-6	TGCAGCGTTAAGGGGGCGGGGGGGGCCAACGTCCTGACTTTC	CSVKGAGGANVLTF
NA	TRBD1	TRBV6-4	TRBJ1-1	TGTGCCAGCAGGGGGACAGGGGAGGCCACTGAAGCTTTCTTT	CASRGTGEATEAFF
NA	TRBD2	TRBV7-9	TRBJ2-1	TGTGCCAGCAGCCATCGGGGGGGAACCTTTGTGTCCAATGAGCAGTTCTTC	CASSHRGGTFVSNEQFF
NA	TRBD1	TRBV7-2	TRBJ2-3	TGTGCCAGCAGCCCCCGAGCGGCAGGGGGGCAGTATTTT	CASSPRAAGGQYF
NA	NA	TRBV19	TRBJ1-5	TGTGCCAGTAGTGTATCGGGTCCCAATCAGCCCCAGCATTTT	CASSVSGPNQPQHF
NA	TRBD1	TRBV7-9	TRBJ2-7	TGTGCCAGCAAGCCAGGGGACAGCTCCTACGAGCAGTACTTC	CASKPGDSSYEQYF
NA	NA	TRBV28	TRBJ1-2	TGTGCCAGCAGCCTGCAGGGGATCGATGGCTACACCTTC	CASSLQGIDGYTF
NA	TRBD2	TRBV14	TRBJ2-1	TGTGCCAGCAGTCCGGGACTAGCGGGAGGATACCAGCAAAACAATGAGCAGTTCTTC	CASSPGLAGGYQQNNEQFF
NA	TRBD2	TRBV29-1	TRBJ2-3	TGCGGCGTGGGGCGGGGGGCCGGGGGAGATACGCAGTATTTT	CGVGRGAGGDTQYF
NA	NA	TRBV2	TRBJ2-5	TGTGCCAGCAGACCGCTAGTGGGGGCAGAAGAGACCCAGTACTTC	CASRPLVGAEETQYF
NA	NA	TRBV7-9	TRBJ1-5	TGTGCCAGCAGCTTCGGCCCGGGGTTCCCCCAGCATTTT	CASSFGPGFPQHF
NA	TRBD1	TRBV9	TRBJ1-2	TGTGCCAGCAGCGTAGCGTCGAGTATGGCGGGACAGGGTATCGGCGGCTACACCTTC	CASSVASSMAGQGIGGYTF
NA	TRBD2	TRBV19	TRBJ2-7	TGTGCCAGTAGTCTGACTAGCGGGAGTTACGAGCAGTACTTC	CASSLTSGSYEQYF
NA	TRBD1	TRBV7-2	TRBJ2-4	TGTGCCAGCAGCACGGACAGGGGGTCTAACATTCAGTACTTC	CASSTDRGSNIQYF
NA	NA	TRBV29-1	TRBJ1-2	TGCAGCGTTGAAGGCTTAATGCAGGGCAGTGACTATGGCTACACCTTC	CSVEGLMQGSDYGYTF
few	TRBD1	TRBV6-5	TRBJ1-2	TGTGCCAGCAGTTACCGGGGACAGGGAAACTATGGCTACACCTTC	CASSYRGQGNYGYTF
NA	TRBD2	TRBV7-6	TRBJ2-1	TGTGCCAGCAGCTTAGGCCTAGCGGGGGGCCTTGAGCAGTTCTTC	CASSLGLAGGLEQFF
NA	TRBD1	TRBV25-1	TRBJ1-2	TGTGCCAGCAGTGGGGGACAGGGATACTATGGCTACACCTTC	CASSGGQGYYGYTF
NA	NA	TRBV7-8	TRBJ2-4	TGTGCCAGCAGTAGTGACAGAAACATTCAGTACTTC	CASSSDRNIQYF
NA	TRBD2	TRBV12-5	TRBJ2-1	TGTGCTAGTGGTTTGGAGCTCTCGGGACTAGCGGGAGTTGTTGAGCAGTTCTTC	CASGLELSGLAGVVEQFF
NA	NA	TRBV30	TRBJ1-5	TGTGCCTGGAGTCCAATGGGGGCCGGCAATCAGCCCCAGCATTTT	CAWSPMGAGNQPQHF
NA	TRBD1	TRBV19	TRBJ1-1	TGTGCCAGTAGTATAAGGACAGGGGCTATAGCCCAGAACACTGAAGCTTTCTTT	CASSIRTGAIAQNTEAFF
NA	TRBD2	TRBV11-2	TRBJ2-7	TGTGCCAGCAGCTTTACTAGCGGGATAACTTACGAGCAGTACTTC	CASSFTSGITYEQYF
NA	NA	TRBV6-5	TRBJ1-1	TGTGCCAGCAGTTTAAACAGGAACACTGAAGCTTTCTTT	CASSLNRNTEAFF
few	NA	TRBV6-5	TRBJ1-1	TGTGCCAGCAGCATAGGGGTGGTCACTGAAGCTTTCTTT	CASSIGVVTEAFF
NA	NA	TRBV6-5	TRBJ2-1	TGTGCCAGCAGTTACGCCAGGGGTGAGCAGTTCTTC	CASSYARGEQFF
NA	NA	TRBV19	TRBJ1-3	TGTGCCAGTAGTAAAGGGCAGGACAAAACTGGAAACACCATATATTTT	CASSKGQDKTGNTIYF
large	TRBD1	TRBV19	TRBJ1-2	TGTGCCAGTAGTATGGGGACAGGGGGGAACACCTTC	CASSMGTGGNTF
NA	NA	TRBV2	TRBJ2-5	TGTGCCAGCAGCCTTTCGGGTAGAGCTGAGACCCAGTACTTC	CASSLSGRAETQYF
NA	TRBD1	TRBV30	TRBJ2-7	TGTGCCTGGAGTAAGGACAGGGGGTACGAGCAGTACTTC	CAWSKDRGYEQYF
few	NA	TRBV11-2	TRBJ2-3	TGTGCCAGCAGCCTACAAGCGGGTCACACAGATACGCAGTATTTT	CASSLQAGHTDTQYF
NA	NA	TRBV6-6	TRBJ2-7	TGTGCCAGCAGTTACTCCCAATACGAGCAGTACTTC	CASSYSQYEQYF
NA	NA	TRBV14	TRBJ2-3	TGTGCCAGCAGCCCGAGCCCCCTGACGCAGTATTTT	CASSPSPLTQYF
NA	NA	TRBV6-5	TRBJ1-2	TGTGCCAGCCTAAATAATTGGGGGGGCACCTATGGCTACACCTTC	CASLNNWGGTYGYTF
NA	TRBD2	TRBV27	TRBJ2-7	TGTGCCAGCAGTGCCACCTCGGGAGGGTACGAGCAGTACTTC	CASSATSGGYEQYF
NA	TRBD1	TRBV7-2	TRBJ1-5	TGTGCCAGCAGCGACAGGGCCGGGACAGGTAATCAGCCCCAGCATTTT	CASSDRAGTGNQPQHF
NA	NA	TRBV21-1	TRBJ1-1	TGTGCCAGCAGATACCGGGACAGGGGATGGTTCACTGAAGCTTTCTTT	CASRYRDRGWFTEAFF
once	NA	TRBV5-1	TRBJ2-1	TGCGCCAGCGGTCGGGATGGCTCCTACAATGAGCAGTTCTTC	CASGRDGSYNEQFF
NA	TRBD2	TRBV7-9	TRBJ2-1	TGTGCCAGCAGCTTAGTGGGTAGCGGGGGGTTCAATGAGCAGTTCTTC	CASSLVGSGGFNEQFF
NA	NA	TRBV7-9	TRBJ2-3	TGTGCCAGCAGCCCACTCAGCGGGAGCACAGATACGCAGTATTTT	CASSPLSGSTDTQYF
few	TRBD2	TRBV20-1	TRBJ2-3	TGCAGTGCTAGCCGCGGGGGGACGCAGTATTTT	CSASRGGTQYF
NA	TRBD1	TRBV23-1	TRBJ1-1	TGCGCCAGCAGCCAGACAGGGGACACTGAAGCTTTCTTT	CASSQTGDTEAFF
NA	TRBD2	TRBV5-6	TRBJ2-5	TGTGCCAGCAGTGTGCTAGCGGGGGGGCTGAGGCAAGAGACCCAGTACTTC	CASSVLAGGLRQETQYF
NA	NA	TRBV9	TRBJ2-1	TGTGCCAGCAGCGCCACGCGGGACTGGGTATACAATGAGCAGTTCTTC	CASSATRDWVYNEQFF
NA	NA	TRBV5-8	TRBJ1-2	TGTGCCAGCAGCTTGGGCGACACGTATGGCTACACCTTC	CASSLGDTYGYTF
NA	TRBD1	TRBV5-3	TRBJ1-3	TGTGCCAGAAGCCTATACGCGGGGACAGGGGATCCACCCAACTCTGGAAACACCATATATTTT	CARSLYAGTGDPPNSGNTIYF
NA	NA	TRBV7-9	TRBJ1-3	TGTGCCAGCAGTCTGGGGAGCCACTCTGGAAACACCATATATTTT	CASSLGSHSGNTIYF
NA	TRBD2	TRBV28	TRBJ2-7	TGTGCCAGCAGCGACCCGGGGGGTTTCTACGAGCAGTACTTC	CASSDPGGFYEQYF
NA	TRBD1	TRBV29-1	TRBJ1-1	TGCAGCGTTGCCCCGGGACAGGGGAGGACTGAAGCTTTCTTT	CSVAPGQGRTEAFF
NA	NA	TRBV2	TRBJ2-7	TGTGCCAGCAAAGCGGAACTTTACGAGCAGTACTTC	CASKAELYEQYF
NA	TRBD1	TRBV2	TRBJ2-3	TGTGCCAGCAGGGGGGACAGGGCGCTAGCCCTGGCCACGCAGTATTTT	CASRGDRALALATQYF
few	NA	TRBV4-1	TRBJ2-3	TGCGCCAGCAGCCAAGAAAGGACTAGCACAGATACGCAGTATTTT	CASSQERTSTDTQYF
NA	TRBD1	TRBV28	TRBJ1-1	TGTGCCAGCAGACAGGGGGAAGCTTTCTTT	CASRQGEAFF
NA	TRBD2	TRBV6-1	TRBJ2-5	TGTGCCAGCAGTGACCGGACTCTAGCGGGAGGGGAGACCCAGTACTTC	CASSDRTLAGGETQYF
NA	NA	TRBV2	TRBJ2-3	TGTGCCAGCAGTGGAGGGTTGATCGAAGATACGCAGTATTTT	CASSGGLIEDTQYF